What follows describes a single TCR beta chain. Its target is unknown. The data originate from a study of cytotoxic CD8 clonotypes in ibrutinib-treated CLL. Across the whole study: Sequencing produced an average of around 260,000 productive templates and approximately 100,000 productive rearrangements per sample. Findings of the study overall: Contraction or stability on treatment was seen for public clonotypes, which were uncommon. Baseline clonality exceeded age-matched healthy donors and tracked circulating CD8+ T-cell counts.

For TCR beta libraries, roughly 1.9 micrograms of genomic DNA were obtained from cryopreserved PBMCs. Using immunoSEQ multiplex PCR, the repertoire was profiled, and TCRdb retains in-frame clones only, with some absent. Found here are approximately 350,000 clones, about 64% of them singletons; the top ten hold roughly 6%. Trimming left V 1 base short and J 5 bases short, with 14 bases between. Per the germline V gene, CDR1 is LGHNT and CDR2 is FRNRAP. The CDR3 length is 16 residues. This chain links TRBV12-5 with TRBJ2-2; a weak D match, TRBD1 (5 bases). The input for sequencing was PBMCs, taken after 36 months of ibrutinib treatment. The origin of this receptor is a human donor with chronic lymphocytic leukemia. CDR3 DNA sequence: TGTGCTAGTGGTTTGGGACGGCAGGGCTGGACCGGGGAGCTGTTTTTT. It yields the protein CASGLGRQGWTGELFF.